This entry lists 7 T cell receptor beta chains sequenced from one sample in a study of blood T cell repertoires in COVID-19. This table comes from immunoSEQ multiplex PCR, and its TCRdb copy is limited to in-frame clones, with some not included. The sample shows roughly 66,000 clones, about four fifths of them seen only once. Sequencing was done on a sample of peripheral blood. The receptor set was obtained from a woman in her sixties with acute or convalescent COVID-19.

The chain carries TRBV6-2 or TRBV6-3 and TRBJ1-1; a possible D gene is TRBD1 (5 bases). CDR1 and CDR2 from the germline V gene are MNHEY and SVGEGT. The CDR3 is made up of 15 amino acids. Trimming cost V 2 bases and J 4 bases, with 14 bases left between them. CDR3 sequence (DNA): TGTGCCAGCAGTTACGCGGCCTGGGGCGGCACTGAAGCTTTCTTT. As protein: CASSYAAWGGTEAFF.

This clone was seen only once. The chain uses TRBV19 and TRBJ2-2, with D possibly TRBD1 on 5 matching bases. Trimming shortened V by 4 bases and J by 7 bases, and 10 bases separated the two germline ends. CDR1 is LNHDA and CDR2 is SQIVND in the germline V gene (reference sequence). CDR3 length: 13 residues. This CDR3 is CASSTQGVGELFF. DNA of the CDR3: TGTGCCAGTAGTACCCAGGGTGTCGGGGAGCTGTTTTTT.

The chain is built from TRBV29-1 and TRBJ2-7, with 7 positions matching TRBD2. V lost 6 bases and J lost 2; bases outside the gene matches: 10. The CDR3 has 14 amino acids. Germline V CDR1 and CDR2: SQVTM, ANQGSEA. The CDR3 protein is CSVGQGGRAYEQYF. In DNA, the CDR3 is TGCAGCGTCGGGCAAGGAGGGAGGGCCTACGAGCAGTACTTC.

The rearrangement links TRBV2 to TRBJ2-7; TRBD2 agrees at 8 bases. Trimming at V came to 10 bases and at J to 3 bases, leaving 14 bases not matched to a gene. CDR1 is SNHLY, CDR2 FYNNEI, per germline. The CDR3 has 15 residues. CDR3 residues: CATRRELAEFYEQYF. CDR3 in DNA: TGTGCCACTCGGAGGGAACTAGCGGAATTCTACGAGCAGTACTTC.

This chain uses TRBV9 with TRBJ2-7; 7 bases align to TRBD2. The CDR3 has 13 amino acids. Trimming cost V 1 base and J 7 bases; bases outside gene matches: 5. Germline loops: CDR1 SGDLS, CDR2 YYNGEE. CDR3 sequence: CASSVHELAEQYF. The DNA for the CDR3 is TGTGCCAGCAGCGTACATGAACTAGCGGAGCAGTACTTC.

The CDR3 sequence is CASKLLPSTHTGELFF. CDR3 nucleotides: TGCGCCAGCAAACTATTGCCGAGTACCCACACCGGGGAGCTGTTTTTT. This chain links TRBV10-2 with TRBJ2-2; no clear D. CDR1 and CDR2 (germline): WSHSY, SAAADI. The CDR3 covers 16 residues. Trimming pared 7 bases from V and 3 bases from J, leaving 18 bases between.

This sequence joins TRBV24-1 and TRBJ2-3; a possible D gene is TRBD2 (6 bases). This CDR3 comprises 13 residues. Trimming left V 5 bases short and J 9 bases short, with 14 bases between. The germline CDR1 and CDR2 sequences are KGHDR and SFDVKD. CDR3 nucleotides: TGTGCCACCAGTGTCGGGGGTTCAGGGACGCAGTATTTT. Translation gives CATSVGGSGTQYF.